These T cell receptor beta chains were read from a single sample in a study of T cells in Graves' hyperthyroidism and ophthalmopathy. TCRdb re-called the multiplex PCR reads with MiXCR, one entry per CDR3 protein. This table has about 560,000 distinct CDR3 sequences, over 15% appearing once. Material: blood. All receptors derive from a young woman with Graves' hyperthyroidism. Each CDR3 is given with its conserved first and last residue. The order of the fields is clone size, CDR3 length, J gene, D gene, V gene, CDR3 DNA, CDR3 protein. A D gene is named only where the DNA matches it firmly. A row's size may be missing; if present it is once, few, many or a size class.

few	16	TRBJ2-1	-	TRBV4-3	TGCGCCAGCAGCCAAGATCCCATTATCTCCTACAATGAGCAGTTCTTC	CASSQDPIISYNEQFF
many	12	TRBJ2-3	-	TRBV20-1	TGCAGTGCTCTTGGTGGCACAGATACGCAGTATTTT	CSALGGTDTQYF
many	16	TRBJ2-5	TRBD2	TRBV10-1	TGCGCCAGCAGTGAGGCTAGCGGGGGCAGAGGCGAGACCCAGTACTTC	CASSEASGGRGETQYF
many	13	TRBJ2-3	-	TRBV7-2	TGTGCCAGCACTACTTACCAGGAAGATACGCAGTATTTT	CASTTYQEDTQYF
few	13	TRBJ1-2	-	TRBV10-1	TGCGCCAGCAGTGATCGGTTTGGGGCTGGCTACACCTTC	CASSDRFGAGYTF
-	15	TRBJ2-2	-	TRBV6-4	TGTGCCAGCAGGCAAGACAGCTCGAACACCGGGGAGCTGTTTTTT	CASRQDSSNTGELFF
-	14	TRBJ1-5	-	TRBV20-1	TGCAGTGCAACCGCGGGGCAGATTAATCAGCCCCAGCATTTT	CSATAGQINQPQHF
few	17	TRBJ1-2	-	TRBV3-1	TGTGCCAGCAGCCACCTGACGGGGACGTGGCTAAACTATGGCTACACCTTC	CASSHLTGTWLNYGYTF
few	15	TRBJ1-4	-	TRBV7-8	TGTGCCAGCAGCTTAGCGGAGACAACTAATGAAAAACTGTTTTTT	CASSLAETTNEKLFF
few	16	TRBJ2-5	-	TRBV24-1	TGTGCCACCAGTGATTTTGCGGATCCCAGGGAGGAGACCCAGTACTTC	CATSDFADPREETQYF
few	16	TRBJ2-2	-	TRBV3-1	TGTGCCAGCAGCCAAGAGCGCGGAACCAATACCGGGGAGCTGTTTTTT	CASSQERGTNTGELFF
few	15	TRBJ2-3	-	TRBV6-2/TRBV6-3	TGTGCCAGCAGGAAGACAGGAGGTAGCACAGATACGCAGTATTTT	CASRKTGGSTDTQYF
-	16	TRBJ2-7	-	TRBV4-3	TGCGCCAGCAGCCAAGAGGAGGGGACGGGAAGCTACGAGCAGTACTTC	CASSQEEGTGSYEQYF
-	15	TRBJ1-1	-	TRBV13	TGTGCCAGCAGCTTAGAGGACCGACTGAACACTGAAGCTTCCTTT	CASSLEDRLNTEASF
many	15	TRBJ2-3	-	TRBV20-1	TGCAGTGCTAGAGATACTAGGGAGGGCACAGATACGCAGTATTTT	CSARDTREGTDTQYF
-	16	TRBJ2-3	-	TRBV6-2/TRBV6-3	TGTGCCAGCAGTTACTCGATGTTAGCTGGAATGGATACGCAGTATTTT	CASSYSMLAGMDTQYF
many	14	TRBJ2-3	-	TRBV7-2	TGTGCCAGCAGCTTGAGGTCTAGCACAGATACGCAGTATTTT	CASSLRSSTDTQYF
-	17	TRBJ1-6	-	TRBV2	TGTGCCAGCAGACCCGTTGACAGGAGCTCCTATAATTCACCCCTCCACTTT	CASRPVDRSSYNSPLHF
few	15	TRBJ1-1	TRBD1	TRBV11-2	TGTGCCAGCAGCGCATGGGACAGGGGGAACACTGAAGCTTTCTTT	CASSAWDRGNTEAFF
many	16	TRBJ2-2	TRBD2	TRBV7-8	TGTGCCAGCAGCTTAACGCGGGGGGGCCGATCCGGGGAGCTGTTTTTT	CASSLTRGGRSGELFF
many	17	TRBJ2-7	TRBD2	TRBV20-1	TGCAGTGCTACATCCCTGCGACTAGCGGGGAACTCCTACGAGCAGTACTTC	CSATSLRLAGNSYEQYF
few	16	TRBJ2-6	-	TRBV25-1	TGTGCCAGCAGTGAATTCAGGGTTTCTGGGGCCAACGTCCTGACTTTC	CASSEFRVSGANVLTF
many	15	TRBJ2-1	-	TRBV12-3/TRBV12-4	TGTGCCAGCAGTTTACATGACGGACGGTACAATGAGCAGTTCTTC	CASSLHDGRYNEQFF
-	13	TRBJ2-3	-	TRBV29-1	TGCAGCGTTGAAGCTACCCTCGGGGGTACGCAGTATTTT	CSVEATLGGTQYF
few	15	TRBJ2-2	-	TRBV5-4	TGTGCCAGCAGCTCGCGAAGAGTGAACACCGGGGAGCTGTTTTTT	CASSSRRVNTGELFF
many	20	TRBJ1-1	-	TRBV12-5	TGTGCTAGTGGTTTGGGATCTAAACTCACCGGGACATTCATGAACACTGAAGCTTTCTTT	CASGLGSKLTGTFMNTEAFF